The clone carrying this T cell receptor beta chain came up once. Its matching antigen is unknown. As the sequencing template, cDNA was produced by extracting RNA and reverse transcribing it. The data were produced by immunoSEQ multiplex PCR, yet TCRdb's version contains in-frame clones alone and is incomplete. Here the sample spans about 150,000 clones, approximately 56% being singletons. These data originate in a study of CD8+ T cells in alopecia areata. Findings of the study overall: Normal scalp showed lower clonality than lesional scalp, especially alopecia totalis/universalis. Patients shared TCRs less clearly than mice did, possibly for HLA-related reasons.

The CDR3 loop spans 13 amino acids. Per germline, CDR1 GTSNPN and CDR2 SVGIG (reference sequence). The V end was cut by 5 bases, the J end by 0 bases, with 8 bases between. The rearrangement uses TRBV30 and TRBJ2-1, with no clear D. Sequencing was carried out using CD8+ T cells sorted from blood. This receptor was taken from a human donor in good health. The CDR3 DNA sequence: TGTGCCTGGGACACAAGCTCCTACAATGAGCAGTTCTTC. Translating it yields CAWDTSSYNEQFF.